This T cell receptor beta chain originates from a study of T cells after yellow fever vaccination. The overall study: Preparing low-cell-number fractions relied on SMART-Seq v4 Ultra Low Input. Study results and limitations: Though weaker, the secondary response peaked faster, on day 5 versus 15. Across the CD4 and CD8 compartments, a small share of clonotypes was present in both.

TCRdb recomputed calls from the 5' RACE reads with MiXCR, one row per CDR3 protein. This table has around 340,000 distinct CDR3 sequences, around an eighth appearing once. V was clipped by 3 bases and J by 9 bases, with 15 bases between them. This CDR3 contains 13 residues. Germline loops: CDR1 DFQATT, CDR2 SNEGSKA (reference sequence). This clonotype was counted between two and nine times. Its antigen is not known. This sequence was found in a man aged 18-30 years who received the YFV17D yellow fever vaccine. The chain recombines TRBV20-1 with TRBJ2-4; unclear D gene. The sequencing used CD4+ T cells sorted from PBMCs, collected 15 days after the yellow fever booster vaccination. The CDR3 loop is CSASGLAETIQYF. DNA for the CDR3: TGCAGTGCTAGTGGGTTAGCAGAGACCATTCAGTACTTC.